This is a list of T cell receptor beta chains from one sample in a study of control samples from healthy donors and cancer patients. Assay used: immunoSEQ multiplex PCR; TCRdb lists only in-frame clones, some missing. The sample lists some 120,000 clones; roughly nine tenths were seen once. Sequenced material: PBMCs. Receptor source: a woman aged 45-65 years with colorectal cancer. The CDR3 runs from the conserved cysteine through the conserved F or W. D genes are given only for firm matches. Rows may omit the clone size; those that give it use once, few, many or a size class.

d_gene: TRBD1; abundance: .; v_gene: TRBV19; j_gene: TRBJ1-4; CDR3aa: CASRRQGATNEKLFF; CDR3nt: TGTGCCAGTAGAAGACAGGGTGCAACTAATGAAAAACTGTTTTTT
d_gene: .; abundance: .; v_gene: TRBV7-9; j_gene: TRBJ1-2; CDR3aa: CASSQTPWTRDGGEGYTF; CDR3nt: TGTGCCAGCAGCCAAACCCCCTGGACTAGGGACGGCGGGGAGGGCTACACCTTC
d_gene: TRBD1; abundance: .; v_gene: TRBV4-1; j_gene: TRBJ1-1; CDR3aa: CASSQGTGVGEAFF; CDR3nt: TGCGCCAGCAGCCAAGGGACAGGGGTCGGTGAAGCTTTCTTT
d_gene: .; abundance: .; v_gene: TRBV5-4; j_gene: TRBJ2-2; CDR3aa: CASSLRGGTGELFF; CDR3nt: TGTGCCAGCAGCTTGAGGGGGGGGACCGGGGAGCTGTTTTTT
d_gene: TRBD1; abundance: .; v_gene: TRBV7-8; j_gene: TRBJ2-7; CDR3aa: CASNRLRDSNYEQYF; CDR3nt: TGTGCCAGCAACAGACTCCGGGACAGTAACTACGAGCAGTACTTC
d_gene: .; abundance: .; v_gene: TRBV15; j_gene: TRBJ2-5; CDR3aa: CATSGLTRQETQYF; CDR3nt: TGTGCCACCAGCGGCCTCACAAGACAAGAGACCCAGTACTTC
d_gene: .; abundance: .; v_gene: TRBV27; j_gene: TRBJ1-1; CDR3aa: CASKGPDSMNTEAFF; CDR3nt: TGTGCCAGCAAAGGCCCGGACAGCATGAACACTGAAGCTTTCTTT
d_gene: .; abundance: .; v_gene: TRBV10-3; j_gene: TRBJ2-5; CDR3aa: CAISESNGGQETQYF; CDR3nt: TGTGCCATCAGTGAGTCCAACGGAGGGCAAGAGACCCAGTACTTC
d_gene: .; abundance: .; v_gene: TRBV7-2; j_gene: TRBJ2-7; CDR3aa: CASSLDSAYSYEQYF; CDR3nt: TGTGCCAGCAGCTTAGACAGCGCTTACTCCTACGAGCAGTACTTC
d_gene: TRBD2; abundance: .; v_gene: TRBV19; j_gene: TRBJ2-3; CDR3aa: CASSSGGLAIADTQYF; CDR3nt: TGTGCCAGTAGTAGTGGCGGACTAGCGATCGCAGATACGCAGTATTTT
d_gene: .; abundance: .; v_gene: TRBV3-1/TRBV3-2; j_gene: TRBJ2-1; CDR3aa: CASSSLANNEQFF; CDR3nt: TGTGCCAGCAGCTCTTTGGCGAACAATGAGCAGTTCTTC
d_gene: .; abundance: few; v_gene: TRBV7-9; j_gene: TRBJ2-7; CDR3aa: CASSLEGDDEQYF; CDR3nt: TGTGCCAGCAGCTTAGAAGGGGACGACGAGCAGTACTTC
d_gene: .; abundance: .; v_gene: TRBV27; j_gene: TRBJ2-1; CDR3aa: CASGQVRLVF; CDR3nt: TGTGCCAGCGGCCAGGTACGGCTAGTCTTC
d_gene: .; abundance: .; v_gene: TRBV2; j_gene: TRBJ2-7; CDR3aa: CASRGLTSSDEQYF; CDR3nt: TGTGCCAGCAGGGGGCTGACTAGTTCGGACGAGCAGTACTTC
d_gene: .; abundance: .; v_gene: TRBV5-1; j_gene: TRBJ1-5; CDR3aa: CASSPTDSNQPQHF; CDR3nt: TGCGCCAGCAGCCCGACAGATAGCAATCAGCCCCAGCATTTT
d_gene: .; abundance: .; v_gene: TRBV18; j_gene: TRBJ1-3; CDR3aa: CASSPLKAAASSGNTIYF; CDR3nt: TGTGCCAGCTCACCCCTAAAGGCGGCAGCATCCTCTGGAAACACCATATATTTT
d_gene: .; abundance: few; v_gene: TRBV19; j_gene: TRBJ1-5; CDR3aa: CASSRQNNQPQHF; CDR3nt: TGTGCCAGTAGCCGACAGAACAATCAGCCCCAGCATTTT